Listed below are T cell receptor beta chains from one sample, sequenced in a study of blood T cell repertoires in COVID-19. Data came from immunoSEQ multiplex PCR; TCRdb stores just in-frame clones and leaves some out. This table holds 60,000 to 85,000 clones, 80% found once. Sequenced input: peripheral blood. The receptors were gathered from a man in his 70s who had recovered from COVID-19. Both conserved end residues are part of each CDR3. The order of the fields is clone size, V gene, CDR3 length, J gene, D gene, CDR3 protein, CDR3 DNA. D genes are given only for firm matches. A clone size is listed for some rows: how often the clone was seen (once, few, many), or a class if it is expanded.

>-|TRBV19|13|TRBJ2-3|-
CASSEQGSDTQYF
TGTGCCAGTAGTGAGCAGGGATCAGATACGCAGTATTTT
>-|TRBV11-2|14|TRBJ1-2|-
CASSLDRNNYGYTF
TGTGCCAGCAGCTTGGACAGAAATAACTATGGCTACACCTTC
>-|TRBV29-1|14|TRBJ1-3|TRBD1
CSARLQGYGNTIYF
TGCAGCGCTAGGTTACAGGGGTACGGAAACACCATATATTTT
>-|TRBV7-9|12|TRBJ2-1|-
CASSRTGELQFF
TGTGCCAGCAGCCGTACGGGGGAGCTTCAGTTCTTC
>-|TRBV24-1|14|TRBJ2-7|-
CATSSSGGLYEQYF
TGTGCCACCAGTAGTAGCGGAGGGCTTTACGAGCAGTACTTC
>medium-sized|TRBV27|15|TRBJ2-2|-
CASSFFREVTGELFF
TGTGCCAGCAGTTTTTTCAGGGAGGTCACCGGGGAGCTGTTTTTT
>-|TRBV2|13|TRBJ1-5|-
CARSGDSNQPQHF
TGTGCCAGATCAGGGGATAGCAATCAGCCCCAGCATTTT
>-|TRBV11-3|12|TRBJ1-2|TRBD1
CATRDRAFGYTF
TGTGCCACCCGGGACAGGGCGTTCGGCTACACCTTC
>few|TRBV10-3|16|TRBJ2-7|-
CAISAGQPSSSYEQYF
TGTGCCATCAGTGCCGGACAGCCTTCCTCTTCCTACGAGCAGTACTTC
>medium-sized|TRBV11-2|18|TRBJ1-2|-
CASSPSTPLDSEGYGYTF
TGTGCCAGCAGCCCCAGCACCCCATTGGACAGCGAAGGGTATGGCTACACCTTC
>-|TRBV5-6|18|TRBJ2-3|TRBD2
CASSLARKAGGLTDTQYF
TGTGCCAGCAGCTTGGCCCGTAAGGCGGGAGGGCTCACAGATACGCAGTATTTT
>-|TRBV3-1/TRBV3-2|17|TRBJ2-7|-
CASSGQSLGRRSYEQYF
TGTGCCAGCAGCGGACAGAGTCTAGGACGGCGCTCCTACGAGCAGTACTTC
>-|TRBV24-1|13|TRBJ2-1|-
CATTGGVGNEQFF
TGTGCCACCACCGGTGGAGTCGGCAATGAGCAGTTCTTC
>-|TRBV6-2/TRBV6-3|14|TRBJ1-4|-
CASSYGQVGEKLFF
TGTGCCAGCAGTTACGGGCAGGTTGGAGAAAAACTGTTTTTT
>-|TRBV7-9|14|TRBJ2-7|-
CASSTPGGSYEQYF
TGTGCCAGCAGCACCCCCGGAGGTTCCTACGAGCAGTACTTC
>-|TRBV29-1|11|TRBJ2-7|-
CSVVREYEQYF
TGCAGCGTTGTGAGGGAGTACGAGCAGTACTTC
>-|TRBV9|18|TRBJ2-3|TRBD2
CASSATLTSAVLKDTQYF
TGTGCCAGCAGCGCGACCTTGACTAGCGCGGTATTGAAAGATACGCAGTATTTT
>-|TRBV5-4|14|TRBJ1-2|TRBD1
CASSSDRGLYGYTF
TGTGCCAGCAGCTCGGACAGGGGACTCTATGGCTACACCTTC
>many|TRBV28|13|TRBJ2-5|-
CASSGLTQETQYF
TGTGCCAGCAGCGGACTCACACAAGAGACCCAGTACTTC
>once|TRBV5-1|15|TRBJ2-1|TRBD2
CASSPWASGDNEQFF
TGCGCCAGCAGCCCGTGGGCTAGCGGAGACAATGAGCAGTTCTTC
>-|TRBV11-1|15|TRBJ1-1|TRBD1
CASSAEQGVSTEAFF
TGTGCCAGCAGTGCTGAACAGGGGGTGTCCACTGAAGCTTTCTTT
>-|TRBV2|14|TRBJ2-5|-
CASSGVERSQTQYF
TGTGCCAGCAGTGGTGTAGAGCGATCGCAGACCCAGTACTTC
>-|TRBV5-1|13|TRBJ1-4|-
CASSPLPGEKLFF
TGCGCCAGCAGTCCCCTTCCAGGTGAAAAACTGTTTTTT
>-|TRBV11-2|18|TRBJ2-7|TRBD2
CASSLVNAATSGAYEQYF
TGTGCCAGCAGCTTAGTAAACGCCGCGACTAGCGGGGCCTACGAGCAGTACTTC
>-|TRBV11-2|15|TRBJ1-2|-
CASSSQGSANYGYTF
TGTGCCAGCAGCTCCCAGGGGTCGGCTAACTATGGCTACACCTTC
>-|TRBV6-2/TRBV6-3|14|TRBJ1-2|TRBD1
CASSMGQTHYGYTF
TGTGCCAGCAGTATGGGACAGACTCACTATGGCTACACCTTC
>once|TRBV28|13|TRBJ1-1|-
CASRAQGTTEAFF
TGTGCCAGCAGGGCTCAGGGCACCACTGAAGCTTTCTTT
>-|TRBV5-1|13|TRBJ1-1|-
CASRLNVQEEAFF
TGCGCCAGCAGACTAAACGTACAGGAAGAAGCTTTCTTT
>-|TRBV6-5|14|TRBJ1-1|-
CASSLAGVITEAFF
TGTGCCAGCAGTTTGGCAGGGGTGATAACTGAAGCTTTCTTT
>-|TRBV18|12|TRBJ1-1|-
CASSQGRGEAFF
TGTGCCAGCTCCCAGGGGCGCGGCGAAGCTTTCTTT
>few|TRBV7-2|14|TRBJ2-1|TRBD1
CASTAQGAKDEQFF
TGTGCCAGCACCGCGCAGGGGGCGAAGGATGAGCAGTTCTTC
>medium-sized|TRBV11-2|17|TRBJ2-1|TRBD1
CASSVDRGRGIYNEQFF
TGTGCCAGCAGCGTCGACAGGGGGCGCGGGATTTACAATGAGCAGTTCTTC
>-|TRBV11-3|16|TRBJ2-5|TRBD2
CASSLRASGNQETQYF
TGTGCCAGCAGTTTAAGGGCTAGCGGGAACCAAGAGACCCAGTACTTC
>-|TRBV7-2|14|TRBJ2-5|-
CASSLAFDGSGQYF
TGTGCCAGCAGCTTAGCGTTCGACGGGAGTGGCCAGTACTTC
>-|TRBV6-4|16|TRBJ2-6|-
CASSDRFSSGANVLTF
TGTGCCAGCAGTGACAGATTCAGCTCTGGGGCCAACGTCCTGACTTTC
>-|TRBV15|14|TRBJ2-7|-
CATSRDPQAYEQYF
TGTGCCACCAGCAGAGATCCTCAGGCCTACGAGCAGTACTTC
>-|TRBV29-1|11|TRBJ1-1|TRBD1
CSGNRGPEAFF
TGCAGCGGGAACAGGGGGCCTGAAGCTTTCTTT
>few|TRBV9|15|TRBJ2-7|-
CASSVSAGVGSQQYF
TGTGCCAGCAGCGTATCAGCGGGTGTGGGTAGCCAGCAGTACTTC
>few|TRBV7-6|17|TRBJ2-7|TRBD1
CASSLLSGTGGIYEQYF
TGTGCCAGCAGCCTACTATCCGGGACAGGGGGCATCTACGAGCAGTACTTC
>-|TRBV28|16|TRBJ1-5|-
CASSLSSGVGNQPQHF
TGTGCCAGCAGTTTATCATCAGGGGTGGGCAATCAGCCCCAGCATTTT
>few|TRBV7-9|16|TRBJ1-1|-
CASSLALRGPNTEAFF
TGTGCCAGCAGCTTAGCGCTCAGGGGCCCGAACACTGAAGCTTTCTTT
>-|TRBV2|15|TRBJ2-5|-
CASSPQGMFQETQYF
TGTGCCAGCAGCCCCCAGGGGATGTTCCAAGAGACCCAGTACTTC
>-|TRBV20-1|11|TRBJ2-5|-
CSATVQETQYF
TGCAGTGCTACTGTGCAAGAGACCCAGTACTTC
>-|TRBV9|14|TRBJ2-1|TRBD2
CASSFRSGDNEQFF
TGTGCCAGCAGCTTCCGAAGCGGGGACAATGAGCAGTTCTTC
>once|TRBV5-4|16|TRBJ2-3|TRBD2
CASSFKSGISTDTQYF
TGTGCCAGCAGCTTCAAGAGCGGGATCAGCACAGATACGCAGTATTTT
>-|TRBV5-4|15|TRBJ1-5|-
CASSFWPGSNQPQHF
TGTGCCAGCAGCTTCTGGCCAGGGAGCAATCAGCCCCAGCATTTT
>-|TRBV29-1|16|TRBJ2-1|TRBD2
CSVEDHVLAAFNEQFF
TGCAGCGTTGAAGATCATGTCCTAGCGGCGTTCAATGAGCAGTTCTTC
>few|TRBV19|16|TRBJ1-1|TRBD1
CASTVQRTGGSTEAFF
TGTGCCAGTACCGTTCAAAGGACAGGGGGTTCGACTGAAGCTTTCTTT
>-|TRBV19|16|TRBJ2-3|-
CASSPSRRGITDTQYF
TGTGCCAGTAGCCCCTCCCGCAGAGGAATCACAGATACGCAGTATTTT
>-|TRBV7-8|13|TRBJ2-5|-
CASSPWTEETQYF
TGTGCCAGCAGCCCGTGGACAGAAGAGACCCAGTACTTC
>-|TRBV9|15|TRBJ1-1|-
CASSVGGGSGTEAFF
TGTGCCAGCAGCGTAGGGGGAGGGTCGGGCACTGAAGCTTTCTTT
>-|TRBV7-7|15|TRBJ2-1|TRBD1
CASSLGTGDDNEQFF
TGTGCCAGCAGCTTAGGGACAGGGGATGACAATGAGCAGTTCTTC
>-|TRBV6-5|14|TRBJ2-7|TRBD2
CASSPSGSGFEQYF
TGTGCCAGCAGCCCAAGCGGGAGCGGTTTCGAGCAGTACTTC
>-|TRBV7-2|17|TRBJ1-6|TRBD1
CASSPHPSGTGISPLHF
TGTGCCAGCAGCCCACACCCCTCCGGGACAGGGATATCACCCCTCCACTTT
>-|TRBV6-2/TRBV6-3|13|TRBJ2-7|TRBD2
CASSPTSGVVQYF
TGTGCCAGCAGCCCTACTAGCGGGGTAGTACAGTACTTC
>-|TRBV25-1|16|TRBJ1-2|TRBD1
CASSESGQGARYGYTF
TGTGCCAGCAGTGAATCAGGGCAGGGGGCGCGATACGGCTACACCTTC
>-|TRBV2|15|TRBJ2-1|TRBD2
CASSDSGGGHNEQFF
TGTGCCAGCAGTGACTCTGGCGGGGGTCACAATGAGCAGTTCTTC